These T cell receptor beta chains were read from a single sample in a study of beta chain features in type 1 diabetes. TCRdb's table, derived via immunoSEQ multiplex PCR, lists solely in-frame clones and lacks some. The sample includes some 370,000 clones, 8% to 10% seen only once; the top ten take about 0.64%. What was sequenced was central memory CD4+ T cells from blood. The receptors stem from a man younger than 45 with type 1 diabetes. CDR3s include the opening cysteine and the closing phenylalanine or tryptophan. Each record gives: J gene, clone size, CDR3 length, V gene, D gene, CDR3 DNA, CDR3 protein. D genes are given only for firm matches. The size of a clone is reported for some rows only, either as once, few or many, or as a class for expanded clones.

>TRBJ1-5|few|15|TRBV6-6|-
TGTGCCAGCAGTTACCCCGCGGGGAGCAGACAGCCCCAGCATTTT
CASSYPAGSRQPQHF
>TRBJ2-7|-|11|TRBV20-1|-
TGCAGTTTGACCGAGACCTACGAGCAGTACTTC
CSLTETYEQYF
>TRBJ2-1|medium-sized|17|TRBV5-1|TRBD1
TGCGCCAGCAGCTTGGGGTCCCACAGGGGTTGGGAGAATGAGCAGTTCTTC
CASSLGSHRGWENEQFF
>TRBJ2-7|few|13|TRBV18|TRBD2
TGTGCCAGCTCACCAGGGGCGGGAGACGAGCAGTACTTC
CASSPGAGDEQYF
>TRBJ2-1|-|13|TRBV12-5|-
TGTGCTAGTGGGAGGTCCCTCGGTGGTGAGCAGTTCTTC
CASGRSLGGEQFF
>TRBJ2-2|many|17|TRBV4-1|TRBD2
TGCGCCAGCAGCCAGCTAGCGGGAGTATCGAACACCGGGGAGCTGTTTTTT
CASSQLAGVSNTGELFF
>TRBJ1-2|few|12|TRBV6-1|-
TGTGCCAGCAGCGAGGCCCAGTGGGGCTACACCTTC
CASSEAQWGYTF
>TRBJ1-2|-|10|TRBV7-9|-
TGTGCCAGCAGCTTGGAGGGGGGCACCTTC
CASSLEGGTF
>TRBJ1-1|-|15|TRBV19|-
TGTGCCAGTAGTACGACCCGACCGGTGAACACTGAAGCTTTCTTT
CASSTTRPVNTEAFF
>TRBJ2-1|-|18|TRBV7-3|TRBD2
TGTGCCAGCAGCTTATTCCCCCGGGCTAGCGGGAGGGGGGATGAGCAGTTCTTC
CASSLFPRASGRGDEQFF
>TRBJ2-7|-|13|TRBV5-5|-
TGTGCCAGCAGCTTGGTAGGAGGATACGAGCAGTACTTC
CASSLVGGYEQYF
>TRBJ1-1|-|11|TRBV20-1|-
TGCAGTGCCACTCGTCAGGGGACGGCTTTCTTT
CSATRQGTAFF
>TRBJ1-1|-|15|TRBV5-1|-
TGCGCCAGCAGCTTGAGGTCAGGCCAGAACACTGAAGCTTTCTTT
CASSLRSGQNTEAFF
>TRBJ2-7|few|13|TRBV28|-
TGTGCCAGCAGTTCGCGACAGCGGCACGAGCAGTACTTC
CASSSRQRHEQYF
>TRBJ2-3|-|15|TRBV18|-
TGTGCCAGCTCACCCCCCGGGCTAGCTAGAGATACGCAGTATTTT
CASSPPGLARDTQYF
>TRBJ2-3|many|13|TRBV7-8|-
TGTGCCAGCAGTCTAAATTCAAGGTTGGCGCAGTATTTT
CASSLNSRLAQYF
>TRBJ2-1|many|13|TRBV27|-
TGTGCCAGCAGTTTAAAATTGGAGTATGAGCAGTTCTTC
CASSLKLEYEQFF
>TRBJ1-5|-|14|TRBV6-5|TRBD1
TGTGCCAGCGCCGAACAGGGGGAAAATCAGCCCCAGCATTTT
CASAEQGENQPQHF
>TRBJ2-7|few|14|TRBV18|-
TGTGCCAGCTCACCAGGGGGCGTCTCCGGTGAGCAGTACTTC
CASSPGGVSGEQYF
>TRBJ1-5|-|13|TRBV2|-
TGTGCCAGCAGTCGGGACCACAATCAGCCCCAGCATTTT
CASSRDHNQPQHF
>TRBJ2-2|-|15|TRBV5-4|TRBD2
TGTGCCAGCAGCTTGGCTAGCGGGAGATCCGGGGAGCTGTTTTTT
CASSLASGRSGELFF
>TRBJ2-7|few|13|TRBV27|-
TGTGCCAGCAGTTTAAAGGATAGCTACGAGCAGTACTTC
CASSLKDSYEQYF
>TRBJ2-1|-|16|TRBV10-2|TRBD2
TGCGCCAGCAGTGAAAATGTCGGGAGGGTTTACAATGAGCAGTTCTTC
CASSENVGRVYNEQFF
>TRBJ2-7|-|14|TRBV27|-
TGTGCCAGCACCAAACAGGGATTTTCCTACGAGCAGTACTTC
CASTKQGFSYEQYF
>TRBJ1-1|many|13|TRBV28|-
TGTGCCAGCAGTCGCTTGACGAACACTGAAGCTTTCTTT
CASSRLTNTEAFF
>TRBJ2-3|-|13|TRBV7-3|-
TGTGCCAGCAGCCCTTCTTCGTCTGATACGCAGTATTTT
CASSPSSSDTQYF
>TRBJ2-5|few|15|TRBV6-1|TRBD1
TGTGCCAGCAGCCGGACAGGGATGTTATCAGAGACCCAGTACTTC
CASSRTGMLSETQYF
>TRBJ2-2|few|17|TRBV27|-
TGTGCCAGCAGTTTATCGATCGGGGGAGCGGGCACCGGGGAGCTGTTTTTT
CASSLSIGGAGTGELFF
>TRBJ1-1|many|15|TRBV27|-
TGTGCCAGCAGTCCCCTGGGGGGAGGGGGAACTGAAGCTTTCTTT
CASSPLGGGGTEAFF
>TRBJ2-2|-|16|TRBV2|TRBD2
TGTGCCAGCAGCAAAGGCGCTAGCGGGAGGGCCGGGGAGCTGTTTTTT
CASSKGASGRAGELFF
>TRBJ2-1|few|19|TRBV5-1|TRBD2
TGCGCCAGCAGCTTGTTCGGGACTAGCGGGTTAAGCTCCTACAATGAGCAGTTCTTC
CASSLFGTSGLSSYNEQFF
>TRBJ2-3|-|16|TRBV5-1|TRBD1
TGCGCCAGCAGTGGGGGACAGTACTCTAGCACAGATACGCAGTATTTT
CASSGGQYSSTDTQYF
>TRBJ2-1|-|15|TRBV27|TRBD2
TGTGCCAGCAGTCTTTATAGCGCGGGAGGGGGTGAGCAGTTCTTC
CASSLYSAGGGEQFF
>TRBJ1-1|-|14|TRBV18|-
TGTGCCAGCTCACCACTGGGGGCGCCGACTGAAGCTTTCTTT
CASSPLGAPTEAFF
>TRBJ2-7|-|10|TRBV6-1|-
TGTGCCAGCGGAACCTACGAGCAGTACTTC
CASGTYEQYF
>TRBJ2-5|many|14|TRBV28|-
TGTGCCAGCAGCTCCCCCGGGGGCCGAGAGACCCAGTACTTC
CASSSPGGRETQYF
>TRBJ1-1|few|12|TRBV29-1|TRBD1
TGCAGCGGGGACAGGGACGGCACTGAAGCTTTCTTT
CSGDRDGTEAFF
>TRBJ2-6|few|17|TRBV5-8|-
TGTGCCAGCAGCTTGAATACAGGAATCTCTGGGGCCAACGTCCTGACTTTC
CASSLNTGISGANVLTF
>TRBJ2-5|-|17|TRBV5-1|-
TGCGCCAGCAGCTTGGTTTTGGCGGTACAGTCCCAAGAGACCCAGTACTTC
CASSLVLAVQSQETQYF
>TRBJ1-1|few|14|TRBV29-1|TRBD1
TGCAGCACCTTTACAGGACAGGGAAACACTGAAGCTTTCTTT
CSTFTGQGNTEAFF
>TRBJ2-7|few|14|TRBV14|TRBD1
TGTGCCAGCAGTCCAGGGGACAGGGACTACGAGCAGTACTTC
CASSPGDRDYEQYF
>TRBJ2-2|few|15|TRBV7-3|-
TGTGCCAGCAGCTTACAGGGCTTCGGGACCGGGGAGCTGTTTTTT
CASSLQGFGTGELFF
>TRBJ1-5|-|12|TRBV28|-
TGTGCCAGCAAACTTCGGGTTCAGCCCCAGCATTTT
CASKLRVQPQHF
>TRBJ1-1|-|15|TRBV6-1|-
TGTGCCAGCAGTGAATCGGGGGGAAGGGACACTGAAGCTTTCTTT
CASSESGGRDTEAFF
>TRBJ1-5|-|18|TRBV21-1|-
TGTGCCAGCAGCCCCCAACAGGGTCGTCAGGGATACAATCAGCCCCAGCATTTT
CASSPQQGRQGYNQPQHF
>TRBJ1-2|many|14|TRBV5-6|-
TGTGCCAGCAGCTTGGGTGAAGGGGGATATGGCTACACCTTC
CASSLGEGGYGYTF
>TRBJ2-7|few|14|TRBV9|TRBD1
TGTGCCAGCAGCGGGGGGACAGGCTTCGACGAGCAGTACTTC
CASSGGTGFDEQYF
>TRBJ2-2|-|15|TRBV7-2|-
TGTGCCAGCAGCTTGTCAGGACTGTTCACCGGGGAGCTGTTTTTT
CASSLSGLFTGELFF
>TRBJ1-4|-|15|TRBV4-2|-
TGTGCCAGCAGCAAGGGTGCAGGGAGGGGGGAAAAACTGTTTTTT
CASSKGAGRGEKLFF
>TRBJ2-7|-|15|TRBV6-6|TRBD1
TGTGCCAGCAGTTACTCTTGGACAGGGGAGGTCGAGCAGTACTTC
CASSYSWTGEVEQYF
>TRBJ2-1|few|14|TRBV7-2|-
TGTGCCAGCAGATCATCGCTTGGGCCCAATGAGCAGTTCTTC
CASRSSLGPNEQFF
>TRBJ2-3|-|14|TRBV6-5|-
TGTGCCAGCAGTAAGGGTTTCGCCGGACGGAGGGAGTATTTT
CASSKGFAGRREYF
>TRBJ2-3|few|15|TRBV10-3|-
TGTGCCATCAGTGAGTCGGGCTCGACGGCAGATACGCAGTATTTT
CAISESGSTADTQYF
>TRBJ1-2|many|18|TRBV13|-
TGTGCCAGCAGCCCGGGCAGTGGCAACCTGAAATTTACCTATGGCTACACCTTC
CASSPGSGNLKFTYGYTF
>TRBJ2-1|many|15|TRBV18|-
TGTGCCAGCTCACCGCGTAGCGGAGGATACAATGAGCAGTTCTTC
CASSPRSGGYNEQFF